Included here is one T cell receptor (beta chain) sequence, with context. The data belong to a study of blood T cell repertoires in COVID-19. Study details: The United States, Italy and Spain supplied acute and convalescent COVID-19 samples. Sources were T cells, B-cell-depleted T cells, or PBMCs; the material itself was cDNA or gDNA.

CDR3 length equals 17 residues. V was clipped by 4 bases and J by 6 bases; unmatched bases: 9. Germline assignment: CDR1 SGHTA and CDR2 FQGNSA. The authors' processing: Researchers report that nucleated cell counts were estimated from reference gene primer amplification. Clones were read by immunoSEQ multiplex PCR, and TCRdb kept only the in-frame ones, dropping some. V and J calls plus clone size are reproduced from that table; the DNA served to infer D and trimming. Among about 490,000 clones listed, approximately 85% were seen once. The source material was peripheral blood. This receptor was obtained from a human donor in a cohort sampled during active COVID-19. This sequence joins TRBV7-2 and TRBJ2-3; TRBD2 aligns across 14 bases. CDR3: CASSYDPGLAGVDTQYF. The CDR3 coding sequence is TGTGCCAGCAGCTATGATCCGGGACTAGCGGGAGTGGATACGCAGTATTTT.